These 14 T cell receptor beta chains originate from one sample sequenced in a study of early T cells in non-severe SARS-CoV-2 infection. From the 5' RACE reads, TCRdb called clonotypes with MiXCR, one entry per CDR3 protein. The data hold tens of thousands of distinct CDR3 sequences, with 4.5% observed a single time. The sample comprised whole blood. These receptor sequences come from an adult who was a healthcare worker with PCR-confirmed SARS-CoV-2 infection or an uninfected control (not recorded which).

This clonotype occurred many times. V and J are TRBV29-1 and TRBJ2-7; the match to TRBD1 covers 9 bases. CDR3 length equals 13 residues. CDR1 and CDR2 (germline): SQVTM, ANQGSEA. Germline trimming cut 7 bases from V and 2 bases from J; bases unmatched to any gene: 6. The chain's CDR3 is CSAGGQGPYEQYF. The CDR3 DNA sequence: TGCAGCGCTGGGGGACAGGGTCCCTACGAGCAGTACTTC.

On this clonotype itself: At one of its ends the junction is not consistent with the germline gene, which may arise from a read error. The chain carries TRBV7-7 and TRBJ2-1; perhaps TRBD1 as D (6 bases). CDR1 and CDR2 from the germline V gene are SSHAT and FNYEAQ (reference sequence). This CDR3 is 13 amino acids long. The CDR3 DNA sequence: TGTGCTAGCAGCGTCAGGGGAGACAATGAGCAGTTCTTC. Residues: CASSVRGDNEQFF.

This clonotype was observed many times. This sequence joins TRBV20-1 and TRBJ1-6; tentatively, D is TRBD1 (6 bases). Looked up from germline, CDR1 is DFQATT and CDR2 is SNEGSKA (reference sequence). The CDR3 consists of 14 residues. The V gene lost 5 bases and the J gene lost 6 bases, with 14 bases spanning the gap. The CDR3 spells CSAAEQGVNSPLHF. The CDR3 region has the DNA TGCAGTGCTGCCGAACAGGGAGTTAATTCACCCCTCCACTTT.

This clonotype occurred many times. The chain carries TRBV20-1 and TRBJ1-1; unclear D gene. The germline V and J ends were trimmed by 5 bases and 1 base, with 8 bases remaining between them. In germline, CDR1 is DFQATT, CDR2 SNEGSKA (reference sequence). The CDR3 contains 12 residues. The DNA of the CDR3 is TGCAGTGCTCATATCACGAACACTGAAGCTTTCTTT. This encodes CSAHITNTEAFF.

This clonotype was counted ten times or more. The chain employs TRBV27 and TRBJ2-7; 14 positions match TRBD2. This CDR3 is 16 amino acids long. Germline CDR1 MNHEY, CDR2 SMNVEV (reference sequence). Unmatched junction bases numbered 4, after V lost 6 bases and J lost 0 bases. CDR3 sequence reads: CASRGLAGGSSYEQYF. In nucleotides, the CDR3 is TGTGCCAGCAGAGGACTAGCGGGGGGCAGCTCCTACGAGCAGTACTTC.

The V call is TRBV19, the J call TRBJ2-7; D possibly corresponds to TRBD2 (5 bases). V lost 3 bases and J lost 4, with 10 bases in between. The length of the CDR3 is 13 residues. Looked up from germline, CDR1 is LNHDA and CDR2 is SQIVND (reference sequence). This CDR3 is CASSIMAGYEQYF. For the CDR3, the DNA is TGTGCCAGTAGTATTATGGCGGGTTACGAGCAGTACTTC.

This clonotype was observed many times. The chain combines TRBV27 with TRBJ1-5; possible D gene TRBD1, 5 bases. There are 14 residues in the CDR3. Germline V gives CDR1 MNHEY, CDR2 SMNVEV (reference sequence). V shed 3 bases and J shed 3 bases, with 9 bases lying between them. The CDR3: CASSLGTNNQPQHF. In nucleotides, the CDR3 is TGTGCCAGCAGTTTGGGGACGAACAATCAGCCCCAGCATTTT.

This clonotype was seen at least ten times. The chain combines TRBV15 with TRBJ1-1, with TRBD1 identical over 7 bases. Unmatched junction bases numbered 4, after V lost 5 bases and J lost 4 bases. The CDR3 sequence is 13 residues long. Germline CDR1 and CDR2: LNHNV and YYDKDF (reference sequence). The CDR3 spells CATSPQGSTEAFF. DNA of the CDR3: TGTGCCACCAGCCCACAGGGGTCCACTGAAGCTTTCTTT.

This clonotype was seen repeatedly, ten times or more. This chain joins TRBV7-6 and TRBJ2-7; possibly TRBD1 or TRBD2 for D (6 bases each). Germline CDR1 and CDR2: SGHVS and FNYEAQ. CDR3 size: 15 residues. V was trimmed by 5 bases and J by 2 bases, leaving 16 bases between them. CDR3 coding DNA: TGTGCCAGCAGCCAAGGGGGGTCACTAGCCTACGAGCAGTACTTC. Translated, it gives CASSQGGSLAYEQYF.

This clonotype showed up many times. The V call is TRBV7-3, the J call TRBJ2-2, with D perhaps matching TRBD1 or TRBD2 (5 bases each). Germline-derived CDR1 and CDR2 are SGHTA and FQGTGA. The CDR3 runs to 14 residues. V lost 4 bases, J lost 4 bases, and 10 bases lay in between. The CDR3 sequence is CASSSGAGTGELFF. The CDR3 nucleotides read TGTGCCAGCAGCTCCGGGGCGGGCACCGGGGAGCTGTTTTTT.

This clonotype was seen a few times. The chain employs TRBV28 and TRBJ2-7; 10 bases are a match to TRBD2. CDR3 length: 14 residues. Germline CDR1 MDHEN, CDR2 SYDVKM. V gave up 6 bases and J gave up 2 bases; unmatched junction bases: 4. This chain's CDR3 is CASRRSGGTYEQYF. Written as DNA, the CDR3 is TGTGCCAGCAGACGTAGCGGGGGGACCTACGAGCAGTACTTC.

This clonotype is medium-sized. The rearrangement links TRBV20-1 to TRBJ2-3; tentatively, D is TRBD1 (5 bases). CDR3 size: 13 residues. The germline gives CDR1 DFQATT, CDR2 SNEGSKA (reference sequence). V lost 4 bases and J 2 bases, leaving 10 bases between the germline ends. CDR3 loop: CSAKRGTTDTQYF. The CDR3 bases are TGCAGTGCTAAAAGGGGAACCACAGATACGCAGTATTTT.

This clonotype came up many times. This chain links TRBV5-5 with TRBJ1-1; D is unresolved. The CDR3 spans 15 residues. Germline-derived CDR1 and CDR2 are SGHKS and YYEKEE (reference sequence). Trimming cost V 0 bases and J 3 bases, with 12 bases left between them. CDR3 region: CASSLVGEGYTEAFF. In DNA, the CDR3 is TGTGCCAGCAGCTTGGTCGGGGAAGGATACACTGAAGCTTTCTTT.

There are many counts of this clonotype. The V gene is TRBV7-2, the J gene TRBJ2-1; D is possibly TRBD1 (5 bases). Germline V gives CDR1 SGHTA, CDR2 FQGNSA. Trimming left V 1 base short and J 5 bases short, with 9 bases between. The CDR3 is made up of 14 amino acids. CDR3 sequence reads: CASSLVRGNNEQFF. CDR3 DNA sequence: TGTGCCAGCAGCTTAGTTAGGGGCAACAATGAGCAGTTCTTC. The variable domain in full, with the rest retrieved from reference TRBV7-2 and TRBJ2-1, is GAGVSQSPSNKVTEKGKDVELRCDPISGHTALYWYRQSLGQGLEFLIYFQGNSAPDKSGLPSDRFSAERTGGSVSTLTIQRTQQEDSAVYLCASSLVRGNNEQFFGPGTRLTVL.